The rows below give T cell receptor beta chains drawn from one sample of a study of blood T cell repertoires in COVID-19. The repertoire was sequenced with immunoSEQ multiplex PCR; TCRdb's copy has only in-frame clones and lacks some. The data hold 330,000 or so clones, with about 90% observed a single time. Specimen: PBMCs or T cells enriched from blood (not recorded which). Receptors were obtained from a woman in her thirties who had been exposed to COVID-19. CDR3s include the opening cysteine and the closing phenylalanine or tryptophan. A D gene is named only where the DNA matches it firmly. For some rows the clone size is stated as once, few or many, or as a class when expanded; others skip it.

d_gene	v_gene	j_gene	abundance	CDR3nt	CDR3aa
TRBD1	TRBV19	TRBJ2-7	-	TGTGCCAGTAGCAAAACAGGGGGCAAGCCTCCCTACGAGCAGTACTTC	CASSKTGGKPPYEQYF
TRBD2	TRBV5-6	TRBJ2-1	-	TGTGCCAGCAGCCGACGGACTAGCGGGAGGGAGGATGAGCAGTTCTTC	CASSRRTSGREDEQFF
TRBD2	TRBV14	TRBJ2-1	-	TGTGCCAGCAGCCTAGCGGGAGGCTCCTACAATGAGCAGTTCTTC	CASSLAGGSYNEQFF
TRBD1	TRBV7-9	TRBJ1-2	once	TGTGCCAGCAGCTTAGTGGGGCAGGGGGATAACTATGGCTACACCTTC	CASSLVGQGDNYGYTF
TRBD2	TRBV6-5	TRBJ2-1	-	TGTGCCAGCAAGTCTAGCGGGTGGAATGAGCAGTTCTTC	CASKSSGWNEQFF
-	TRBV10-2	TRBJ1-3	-	TGCGCCAGCAGTGATTACGGGTCTGGAAACACCATATATTTT	CASSDYGSGNTIYF
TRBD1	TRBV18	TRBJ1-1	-	TGTGCCAGCTCAACTAGACAGGGTATGAACACTGAAGCTTTCTTT	CASSTRQGMNTEAFF
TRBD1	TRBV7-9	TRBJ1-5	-	TGTGCTTTGGGACAGGATAGCAATCAGCCCCAGCATTTT	CALGQDSNQPQHF
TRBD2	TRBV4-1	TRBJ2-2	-	TGCGCCAGCAGCCAAGGGTTGGGACTAGGAGGCGGGGAGCTGTTTTTT	CASSQGLGLGGGELFF
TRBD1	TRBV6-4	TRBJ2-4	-	TGTGCCAGCAGTGACACCCCGACAGGGGATCCAAACATTCAGTACTTC	CASSDTPTGDPNIQYF
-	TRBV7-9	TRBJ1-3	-	TGTGCCAGCAGCGTCGGACAGAACTCTGGAAACACCATATATTTT	CASSVGQNSGNTIYF
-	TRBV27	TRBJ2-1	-	TGTGCCAGCTCCAAGGGGGATGAGCAGTTCTTC	CASSKGDEQFF
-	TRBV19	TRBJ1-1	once	TGTGCCAGTAGTTCTCAATCCGGGACAAAGGGTTTCTTT	CASSSQSGTKGFF
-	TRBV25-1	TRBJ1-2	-	TGTGCCAGCAGTGAGAACGGCAGGGTCCAACGTGGCTACACCTTC	CASSENGRVQRGYTF
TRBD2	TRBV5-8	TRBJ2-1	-	TGTGCCAGCAGCCACGGACTAGCGGTCTACAATGAGCAGTTCTTC	CASSHGLAVYNEQFF
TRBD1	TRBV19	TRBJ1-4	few	TGTGCCACCACCGACAGGGGAGGCCCAACTAATGAAAAACTGTTTTTT	CATTDRGGPTNEKLFF
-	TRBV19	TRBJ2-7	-	TGTGCCAGTAGCAAGGGGGTCTCCTACGAGCAGTACTTC	CASSKGVSYEQYF
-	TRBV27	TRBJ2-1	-	TGTGCCAGCAGTCCCCCTTCTCTTGAGCAGTTCTTC	CASSPPSLEQFF
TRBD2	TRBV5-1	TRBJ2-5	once	TGCGCCAGCAGCTTGGCCGGGATGGCGGGAGGGCCGGGAGAGACCCAGTACTTC	CASSLAGMAGGPGETQYF
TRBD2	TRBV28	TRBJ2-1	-	TGTGCCAGCAGTTTCTTGGACCCTCGAAGGTGGGCTAGCGGGAGGGCCTCCTACAATGAGCAGTTCTTC	CASSFLDPRRWASGRASYNEQFF
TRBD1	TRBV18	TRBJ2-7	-	TGTGCCAGCTCACTTGATCTGGGGACAGGGGCCTACGAGCAGTACTTC	CASSLDLGTGAYEQYF
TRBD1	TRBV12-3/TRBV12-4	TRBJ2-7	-	TGTGCCAGTTCGCAGGGGGCTTTCGAGCAGTACTTC	CASSQGAFEQYF
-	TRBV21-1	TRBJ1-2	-	TGTGCCAGCAGCAAAGGAGTCAGGGCTAACTATGGCTACACCTTC	CASSKGVRANYGYTF
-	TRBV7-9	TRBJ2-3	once	TGTGCCAGCACCGACCCAAGGAGGGCAGCTAGCACAGATACGCAGTATTTT	CASTDPRRAASTDTQYF
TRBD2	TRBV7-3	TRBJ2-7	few	TGTGCCAGCAGCTTAAGGGGCGGGAGTTCCTACGAGCAGTACTTC	CASSLRGGSSYEQYF
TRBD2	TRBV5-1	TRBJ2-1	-	TGCGCCAGCTCCATAGCGGGAGAAGGGAATGAGCAGTTCTTC	CASSIAGEGNEQFF
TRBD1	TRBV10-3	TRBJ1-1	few	TGTGCCATCAGTGAGTCAAGATGGCAGGGGGCACCTGAAGCTTTCTTT	CAISESRWQGAPEAFF
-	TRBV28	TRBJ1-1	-	TGTGCCAGCAGTTTACCGGGGGGCGCTGAAGCTTTCTTT	CASSLPGGAEAFF
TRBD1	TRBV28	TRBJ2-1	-	TGTGCCAGCACACAGGGGGGCTCCTACAATGAGCAGTTCTTC	CASTQGGSYNEQFF
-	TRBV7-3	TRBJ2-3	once	TGTGCCAGCAGCTTAGTGCCGGGTAGCACAGATACGCAGTATTTT	CASSLVPGSTDTQYF
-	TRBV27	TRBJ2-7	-	TGTGCCAGCAGTCGGAATTGGGGGCAGGTCGCAAGTACCTACGAGCAGTACTTC	CASSRNWGQVASTYEQYF
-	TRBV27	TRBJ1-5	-	TGTGCCAGCAGTTCGGGGGGGAAGGGAGTTGGGGATCAGCCCCAGCATTTT	CASSSGGKGVGDQPQHF
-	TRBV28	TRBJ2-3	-	TGTGCCAGCACCTCGCCTTGGGGGGACTGGAGCAGTACAGATACGCAGTATTTT	CASTSPWGDWSSTDTQYF
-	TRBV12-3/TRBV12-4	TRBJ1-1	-	TGTGCCAGCAGGTGGGGCGACGCTGAAGCTTTCTTT	CASRWGDAEAFF
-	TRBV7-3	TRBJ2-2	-	TGTGCCAGCAGCTTATTGGCCGCGGGACGGAACACCGGGGAGCTGTTTTTT	CASSLLAAGRNTGELFF
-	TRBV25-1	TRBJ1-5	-	TGTGCCACCGCTTATAGCCCCGCAAGGCAGCCCCAGCATTTT	CATAYSPARQPQHF
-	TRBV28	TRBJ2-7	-	TGTGCCAGCAGTTTGGGCCTCTCCTACGAGCAGTACTTC	CASSLGLSYEQYF
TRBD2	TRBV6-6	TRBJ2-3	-	TGTGCCAGCATCACCTGGGGGTCTAGCGGGGATACGCAGTATTTT	CASITWGSSGDTQYF
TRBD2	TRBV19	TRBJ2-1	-	TGTGCCAGTAGTATAATTGGGGGACTAGCGGGAGGAGGTGAGCAGTTCTTC	CASSIIGGLAGGGEQFF
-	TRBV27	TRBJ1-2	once	TGTGCCAGCAGTAACCAGGGTTCCCCTAACTATGGCTACACCTTC	CASSNQGSPNYGYTF
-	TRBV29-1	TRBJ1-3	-	TGCAGCGTTGAGGAGGGGAACACCATATATTTT	CSVEEGNTIYF
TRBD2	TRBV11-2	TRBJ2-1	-	TGTGCCAGCAGCCTTGGGGGGGGCTCCTACAATGAGCAGTTCTTC	CASSLGGGSYNEQFF
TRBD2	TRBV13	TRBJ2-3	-	TGTGCCAGCTCCCCATCCCCACTAGCGGGGAACACAGATACGCAGTATTTT	CASSPSPLAGNTDTQYF
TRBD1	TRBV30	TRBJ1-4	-	TGTGCCTGGAGTCCGGGGACAGGGGAGGGTGAAAAACTGTTTTTT	CAWSPGTGEGEKLFF
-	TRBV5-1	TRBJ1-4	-	TGCGCCAGCAGCGACCCAGGGTGGGGTGAAAAACTGTTTTTT	CASSDPGWGEKLFF
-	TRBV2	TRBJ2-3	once	TGTGCCAGTGACCGGGACTCAGGCACAGATACGCAGTATTTT	CASDRDSGTDTQYF
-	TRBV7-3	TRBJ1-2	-	TGTGCCAGCAGCTTAAACGGAGGTGGTAACTATGGCTACACCTTC	CASSLNGGGNYGYTF
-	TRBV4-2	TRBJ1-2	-	TGTGCCAGCAGCCAAGATCCCACAGGTGTCTATGGCTACACCTTC	CASSQDPTGVYGYTF
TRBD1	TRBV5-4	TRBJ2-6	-	TGTGCCAGCAGCTTGGAACAGGGGGCGAGGGCTGGGGCCAACGTCCTGACTTTC	CASSLEQGARAGANVLTF
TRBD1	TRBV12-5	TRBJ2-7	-	TGTGCTAGTGGTGTGGGACAGGGACTCTCCTACGAGCAGTACTTC	CASGVGQGLSYEQYF
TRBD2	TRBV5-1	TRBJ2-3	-	TGCGCCAGCAGCCCCGGACTAGCGGGAGATGGAGATACGCAGTATTTT	CASSPGLAGDGDTQYF
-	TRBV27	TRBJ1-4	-	TGTGCCAGCAGTTTTACAGGCTTCCATGAAAAACTGTTTTTT	CASSFTGFHEKLFF
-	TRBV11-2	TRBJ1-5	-	TGTGCCAGCAGCTTAGGACAGAGCAATCAGCCCCAGCATTTT	CASSLGQSNQPQHF
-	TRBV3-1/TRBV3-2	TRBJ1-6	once	TGTGCCAGCAGTCCGACTAGCTCCTATAATTCACCCCTCCACTTT	CASSPTSSYNSPLHF